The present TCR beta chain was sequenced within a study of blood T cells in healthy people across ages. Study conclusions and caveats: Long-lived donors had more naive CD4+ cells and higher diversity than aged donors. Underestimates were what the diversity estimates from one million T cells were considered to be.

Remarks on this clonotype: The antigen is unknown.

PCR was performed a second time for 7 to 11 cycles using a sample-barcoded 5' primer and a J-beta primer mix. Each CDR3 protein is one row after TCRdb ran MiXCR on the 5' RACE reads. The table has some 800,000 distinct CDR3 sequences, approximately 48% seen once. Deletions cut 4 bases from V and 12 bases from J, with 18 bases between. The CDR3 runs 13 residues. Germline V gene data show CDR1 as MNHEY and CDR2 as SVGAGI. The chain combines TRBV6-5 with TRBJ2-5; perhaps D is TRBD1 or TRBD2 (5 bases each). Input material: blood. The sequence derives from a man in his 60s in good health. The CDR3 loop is CASSSRDGYEEYF. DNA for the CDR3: TGTGCCAGCAGTTCTCGGGACGGATACGAGGAGTACTTC.